Listed below are T cell receptor beta chains from one sample, sequenced in a study of blood T cells in healthy people across ages. TCRdb independently ran MiXCR on the 5' RACE reads; one entry per CDR3 protein. Here the sample spans approximately 800,000 distinct CDR3 sequences, about 62% being singletons. Sample: blood. Receptors were obtained from a man aged 30-40 years in good health. Both conserved end residues are part of each CDR3. D genes are given only for firm matches. Some rows have no size entry. The others give once, few or many, or a class for an expanded clone.

clone_size,v_call,d_call,j_call,cdr3_aa,cdr3_nt
NA,TRBV7-2,NA,TRBJ2-7,CASSFGRPESYEQYF,TGTGCCAGCAGCTTTGGGAGACCTGAATCCTACGAGCAGTACTTC
few,TRBV25-1,NA,TRBJ2-4,CASKGPKNIQYF,TGTGCCAGCAAGGGGCCCAAAAACATTCAGTACTTC
NA,TRBV6-2/TRBV6-3,TRBD2,TRBJ2-1,CASSPKREGQEQFF,TGTGCCAGCAGTCCGAAGAGGGAGGGCCAAGAGCAGTTCTTC
NA,TRBV20-1,TRBD2,TRBJ2-1,CSARDRLAGANEQFF,TGCAGTGCTAGAGACAGACTAGCGGGAGCTAATGAGCAGTTCTTC
NA,TRBV29-1,NA,TRBJ1-4,CSVVDRQDGVEKLFF,TGCAGCGTTGTCGACCGACAGGACGGCGTTGAAAAACTGTTTTTT
few,TRBV7-6,TRBD1,TRBJ2-7,CASSASGTGSSYEQYF,TGTGCCAGCAGCGCTTCCGGGACAGGCAGCTCCTACGAGCAGTACTTC
NA,TRBV29-1,NA,TRBJ1-5,CSVEDPDRPNQPQHF,TGCAGCGTTGAAGATCCCGACCGTCCCAATCAGCCCCAGCATTTT
NA,TRBV25-1,NA,TRBJ2-1,CASSELGLASYNEQFF,TGTGCCAGCAGTGAATTAGGTCTAGCCTCTTACAATGAGCAGTTCTTC
few,TRBV7-9,TRBD1,TRBJ1-1,CASSRHSQGWSGTEAFF,TGTGCCAGCAGCCGACACTCACAGGGGTGGAGTGGAACTGAAGCTTTCTTT
NA,TRBV29-1,NA,TRBJ1-2,CSVRTELRGYTF,TGCAGCGTCCGGACGGAGCTTCGTGGCTACACCTTC
few,TRBV24-1,TRBD2,TRBJ2-1,CATSDTQRERSYNEQFF,TGTGCCACCAGTGACACTCAGCGGGAGCGGTCCTACAATGAGCAGTTCTTC
NA,TRBV20-1,TRBD1,TRBJ1-1,CSARGDSPNLRGTEAFF,TGCAGTGCTAGAGGGGACAGCCCGAACTTAAGGGGCACTGAAGCTTTCTTT
NA,TRBV7-2,NA,TRBJ2-1,CASSLAQEPQETQFF,TGTGCCAGCAGCTTAGCGCAGGAACCCCAAGAGACCCAGTTCTTC
NA,TRBV28,NA,TRBJ2-5,CASSLELAAHQETQYF,TGTGCCAGCAGCTTAGAACTTGCAGCGCACCAAGAGACCCAGTACTTC
few,TRBV4-3,TRBD2,TRBJ2-7,CASSQGVLAGYEQYF,TGCGCCAGCAGCCAAGGAGTACTAGCGGGTTACGAGCAGTACTTC
NA,TRBV14,NA,TRBJ2-5,CASSKAVWETQYF,TGTGCCAGCAGCAAAGCAGTGTGGGAGACCCAGTACTTC
NA,TRBV6-1,NA,TRBJ1-1,CASRWAAVSEAFF,TGTGCCAGCAGGTGGGCGGCGGTCTCTGAAGCTTTCTTT
NA,TRBV7-9,NA,TRBJ2-1,CASSPLSREQFF,TGTGCCAGCAGCCCCCTATCCCGAGAGCAGTTCTTC
NA,TRBV20-1,TRBD2,TRBJ2-7,CSASDERGASYEQYF,TGCAGTGCTAGCGACGAGCGGGGCGCCTCCTACGAGCAGTACTTC
NA,TRBV20-1,NA,TRBJ2-7,CSAKGGGDAYEQYF,TGCAGTGCTAAGGGAGGGGGGGACGCCTACGAGCAGTACTTC
NA,TRBV12-5,TRBD2,TRBJ2-7,CASGPGSGGYNEQYF,TGTGCTAGTGGTCCGGGAAGCGGGGGGTACAATGAGCAGTACTTC
NA,TRBV6-2/TRBV6-3,TRBD1,TRBJ1-6,CASSSRDRRSPLHF,TGTGCCAGCAGCTCCCGGGACAGGCGTTCACCCCTCCACTTT
few,TRBV24-1,TRBD1,TRBJ2-1,CATSAPGQGSYNEQFF,TGTGCCACCAGTGCCCCCGGACAGGGTTCCTACAATGAGCAGTTCTTC
NA,TRBV10-3,TRBD1,TRBJ2-7,CAIKQGSVGYEQYF,TGTGCCATCAAACAGGGGTCCGTAGGCTACGAGCAGTACTTC
NA,TRBV5-6,NA,TRBJ1-2,CASSGDTEKEYGYTF,TGTGCCAGCAGCGGGGATACAGAAAAGGAATATGGCTACACCTTC
NA,TRBV24-1,NA,TRBJ2-5,CATSSFWGQETQYF,TGTGCCACCAGTTCCTTCTGGGGCCAAGAGACCCAGTACTTC
NA,TRBV20-1,NA,TRBJ2-7,CSARGEGQPYYEQYF,TGCAGTGCTAGAGGAGAGGGGCAACCCTACTACGAGCAGTACTTC
NA,TRBV14,NA,TRBJ2-2,CASRGAPNTGELFF,TGTGCCAGCAGGGGGGCTCCGAACACCGGGGAGCTGTTTTTT
NA,TRBV6-1,NA,TRBJ1-5,CASKEDQPQHF,TGTGCCAGCAAGGAAGATCAGCCCCAGCATTTT
few,TRBV18,NA,TRBJ2-7,CASSPSGLNEQYF,TGTGCCAGCTCACCATCTGGGCTTAACGAGCAGTACTTC
few,TRBV6-6,NA,TRBJ1-1,CASSLLEGKAFF,TGTGCCAGCAGTTTGTTGGAGGGAAAGGCTTTCTTT
few,TRBV4-3,NA,TRBJ2-7,CASSQVWTHTYEQYF,TGCGCCAGCAGCCAAGTGTGGACACATACTTACGAGCAGTACTTC
once,TRBV4-3,NA,TRBJ2-7,CASSPRWPAYEQYF,TGCGCCAGCAGCCCGAGGTGGCCCGCCTACGAGCAGTACTTC
NA,TRBV20-1,NA,TRBJ1-1,CSARVNAEAFF,TGCAGTGCCCGGGTGAACGCTGAAGCTTTCTTT
NA,TRBV6-5,NA,TRBJ1-2,CASSYSIRGVVGYTF,TGTGCCAGCAGTTACTCGATTCGAGGGGTCGTTGGCTACACCTTC
once,TRBV6-2/TRBV6-3,NA,TRBJ2-1,CASSRSGGATSSYNEQFF,TGTGCCAGCAGTCGAAGTGGGGGGGCCACGAGCTCCTACAATGAGCAGTTCTTC
NA,TRBV29-1,TRBD1,TRBJ1-5,CSVEGDRGQPQHF,TGCAGCGTTGAAGGGGACAGGGGGCAGCCCCAGCATTTT
NA,TRBV5-1,TRBD2,TRBJ2-1,CVSREGGINNEQFF,TGCGTCAGCAGGGAGGGAGGGATTAACAATGAGCAGTTCTTC
NA,TRBV7-2,NA,TRBJ2-7,CASSLNRRGGEQYF,TGTGCCAGCAGCTTAAACAGGAGAGGCGGCGAGCAGTACTTC
NA,TRBV20-1,NA,TRBJ1-4,CSAWTDEKLFF,TGCAGTGCTTGGACAGATGAAAAACTGTTTTTT
NA,TRBV4-3,NA,TRBJ2-7,CASSPGVGLEQYF,TGCGCCAGCAGCCCCGGGGTCGGCCTGGAGCAGTACTTC
NA,TRBV4-3,TRBD2,TRBJ2-7,CASSQETSGFYEQYF,TGCGCCAGCAGCCAAGAAACTAGCGGCTTCTACGAGCAGTACTTC
NA,TRBV12-3/TRBV12-4,NA,TRBJ2-1,CASRIQGYEQFF,TGTGCCAGCAGGATACAGGGTTATGAGCAGTTCTTC
NA,TRBV7-2,TRBD2,TRBJ2-1,CASSLVAGDSYNEQFF,TGTGCCAGCAGCTTAGTGGCGGGGGACTCCTACAATGAGCAGTTCTTC
NA,TRBV20-1,TRBD2,TRBJ2-1,CSARDLGTSGPYNEQFF,TGCAGTGCTAGAGATCTAGGAACTAGCGGGCCATACAATGAGCAGTTCTTC
NA,TRBV5-1,TRBD1,TRBJ1-1,CASSYTGTGGTEAFF,TGCGCCAGCAGTTATACCGGGACAGGTGGCACTGAAGCTTTCTTT
NA,TRBV7-2,TRBD1,TRBJ1-5,CASSWRTGRDQPQHF,TGTGCCAGCAGCTGGAGGACAGGGAGGGATCAGCCCCAGCATTTT
NA,TRBV4-1,NA,TRBJ2-5,CASSQDLRGLETQYF,TGCGCCAGCAGCCAAGATCTTAGGGGGTTGGAGACCCAGTACTTC
NA,TRBV20-1,NA,TRBJ2-7,CSVRRAQVTYEQYF,TGCAGTGTGAGACGGGCTCAGGTTACCTACGAGCAGTACTTC
NA,TRBV5-1,NA,TRBJ2-1,CASSLGFPHNEQFF,TGCGCCAGCAGCTTGGGGTTCCCCCACAATGAGCAGTTCTTC
NA,TRBV9,NA,TRBJ2-3,CASSATFTGGTDTQYF,TGTGCCAGCAGCGCCACTTTCACGGGGGGCACAGATACGCAGTATTTT
NA,TRBV7-2,NA,TRBJ2-5,CASSISQGQETQYF,TGTGCCAGCAGCATATCGCAGGGTCAAGAGACCCAGTACTTC
NA,TRBV10-3,TRBD2,TRBJ2-5,CATGTSGGEETQYF,TGTGCCACCGGGACTAGCGGGGGGGAAGAGACCCAGTACTTC
many,TRBV6-2/TRBV6-3,NA,TRBJ2-7,CASSYGELIVGYEQYF,TGTGCCAGCAGTTACGGGGAGTTGATCGTTGGCTACGAGCAGTACTTC
NA,TRBV20-1,NA,TRBJ2-7,CSARDIRLDSSYEQYF,TGCAGTGCTAGAGATATAAGACTAGACTCCTCCTACGAGCAGTACTTC